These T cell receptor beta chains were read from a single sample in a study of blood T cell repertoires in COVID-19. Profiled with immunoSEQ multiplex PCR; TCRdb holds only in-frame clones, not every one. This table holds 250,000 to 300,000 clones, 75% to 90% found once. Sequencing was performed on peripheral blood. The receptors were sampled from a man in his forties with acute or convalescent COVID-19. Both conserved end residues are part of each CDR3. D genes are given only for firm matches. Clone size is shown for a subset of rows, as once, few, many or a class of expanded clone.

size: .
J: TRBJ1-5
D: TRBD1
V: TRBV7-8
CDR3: CASSPDTGARQPQHF
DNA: TGTGCCAGCAGCCCCGATACAGGGGCCCGACAGCCCCAGCATTTT

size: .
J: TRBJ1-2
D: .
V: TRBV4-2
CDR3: CASSQDGGGGGYTF
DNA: TGTGCCAGCAGCCAAGATGGGGGCGGGGGTGGCTACACCTTC

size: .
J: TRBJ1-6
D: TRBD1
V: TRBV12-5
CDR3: CASGLRDRGSPLHF
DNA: TGTGCTAGTGGTCTCCGGGACAGGGGTTCACCCCTCCACTTT

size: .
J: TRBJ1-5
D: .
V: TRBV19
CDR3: CASSIVSGYQPQHF
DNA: TGTGCCAGTAGTATCGTATCAGGGTATCAGCCCCAGCATTTT

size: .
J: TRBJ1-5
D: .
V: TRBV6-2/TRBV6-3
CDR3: CASSAALRGQPQHF
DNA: TGTGCCAGCAGTGCCGCCCTTAGGGGTCAGCCCCAGCATTTT

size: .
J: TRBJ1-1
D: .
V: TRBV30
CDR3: CAWSSPVTEAFF
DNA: TGTGCCTGGAGTTCACCAGTGACTGAAGCTTTCTTT

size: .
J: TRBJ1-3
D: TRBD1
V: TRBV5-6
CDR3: CASSLFQGAGTGNTIYF
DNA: TGTGCCAGCAGCTTGTTTCAGGGGGCGGGAACTGGAAACACCATATATTTT

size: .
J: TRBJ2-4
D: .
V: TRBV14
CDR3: CASSQGWLAKNIQYF
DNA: TGTGCCAGCAGCCAAGGTTGGCTAGCCAAAAACATTCAGTACTTC

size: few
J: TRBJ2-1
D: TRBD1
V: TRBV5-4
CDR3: CASSRDSRAYNEQFF
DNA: TGTGCCAGCAGCCGGGACAGTAGGGCCTACAATGAGCAGTTCTTC

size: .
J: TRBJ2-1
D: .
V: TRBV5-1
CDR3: CASSSSNEQFF
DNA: TGCGCCAGCAGCTCGAGCAATGAGCAGTTCTTC

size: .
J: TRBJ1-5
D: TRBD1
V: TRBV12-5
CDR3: CASGLVISGTGGNQPQHF
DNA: TGTGCTAGTGGTTTGGTAATCTCAGGGACAGGGGGCAACCAGCCCCAGCATTTT

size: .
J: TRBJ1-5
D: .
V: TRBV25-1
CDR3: CASSDVDQPQHF
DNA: TGTGCCAGCAGTGACGTTGATCAGCCCCAGCATTTT

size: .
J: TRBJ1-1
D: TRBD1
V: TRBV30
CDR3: CAWSRGPEAFF
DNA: TGTGCCTGGAGCAGGGGGCCTGAAGCTTTCTTT

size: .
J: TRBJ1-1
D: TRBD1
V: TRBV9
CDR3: CASTGTGSTEAFF
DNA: TGTGCCAGCACGGGGACAGGGAGTACTGAAGCTTTCTTT

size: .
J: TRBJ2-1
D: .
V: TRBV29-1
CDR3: CSVYRDLDEQFF
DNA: TGCAGCGTTTACAGGGACCTAGATGAGCAGTTCTTC

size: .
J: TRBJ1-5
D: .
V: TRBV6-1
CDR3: CASSEQGYQPQHF
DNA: TGTGCCAGCAGTGAACAGGGTTACCAGCCCCAGCATTTT

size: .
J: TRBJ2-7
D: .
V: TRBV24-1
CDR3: CATSDTGFYEQYF
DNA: TGTGCCACCAGTGACACGGGTTTCTACGAGCAGTACTTC

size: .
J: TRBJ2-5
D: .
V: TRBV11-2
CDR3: CASSSWRGETQYF
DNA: TGTGCCAGCAGCTCGTGGCGCGGAGAGACCCAGTACTTC

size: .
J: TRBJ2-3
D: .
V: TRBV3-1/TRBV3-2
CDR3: CASSQDMGGLEADTQYF
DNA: TGTGCCAGCAGCCAAGATATGGGGGGACTTGAAGCGGATACGCAGTATTTT

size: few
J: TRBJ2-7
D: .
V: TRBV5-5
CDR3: CASSQSYRAAYSYEQYF
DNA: TGTGCCAGCAGCCAATCCTACAGGGCCGCCTACTCCTACGAGCAGTACTTC

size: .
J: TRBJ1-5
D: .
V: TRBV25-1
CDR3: CASSDTRGGNQPQHF
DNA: TGTGCCAGCAGTGATACCCGAGGAGGCAATCAGCCCCAGCATTTT

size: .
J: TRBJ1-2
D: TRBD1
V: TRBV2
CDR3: CASRLNLQGAFYGYTF
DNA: TGTGCCAGCAGGCTCAACTTACAGGGGGCATTCTATGGCTACACCTTC

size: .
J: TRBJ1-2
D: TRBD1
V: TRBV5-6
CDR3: CASSLGQGELFDYGYTF
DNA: TGTGCCAGCAGCTTGGGGCAGGGGGAGCTTTTCGACTATGGCTACACCTTC

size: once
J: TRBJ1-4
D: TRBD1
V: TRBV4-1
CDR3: CASSHPNSRDRNPMEKLFF
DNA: TGCGCCAGCAGCCACCCAAACTCCCGGGACAGGAACCCTATGGAAAAACTGTTTTTT

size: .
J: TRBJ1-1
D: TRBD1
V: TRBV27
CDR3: CASSPRDRGIVNTEAFF
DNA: TGTGCCAGCAGTCCCCGGGACAGAGGTATAGTAAACACTGAAGCTTTCTTT

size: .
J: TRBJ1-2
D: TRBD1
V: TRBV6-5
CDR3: CASTPGTVTGYGYTF
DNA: TGTGCCAGCACCCCTGGGACAGTCACAGGTTATGGCTACACCTTC

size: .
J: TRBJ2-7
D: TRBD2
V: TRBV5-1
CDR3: CASSSWGGEEQYF
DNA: TGCGCCAGCAGCTCCTGGGGGGGAGAGGAGCAGTACTTC

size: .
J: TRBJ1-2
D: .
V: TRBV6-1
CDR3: CASSDEAEYSNYGYTF
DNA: TGTGCCAGCAGTGACGAGGCAGAATATTCTAACTATGGCTACACCTTC

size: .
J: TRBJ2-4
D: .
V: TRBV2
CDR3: CASSDTGTKNIQYF
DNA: TGTGCCAGCAGTGATACAGGGACAAAAAACATTCAGTACTTC

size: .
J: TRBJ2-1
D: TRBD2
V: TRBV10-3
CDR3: CAIGLAGWNEQFF
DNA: TGTGCCATCGGACTAGCGGGATGGAATGAGCAGTTCTTC

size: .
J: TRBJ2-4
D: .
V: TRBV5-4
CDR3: CASSYGQAKNIQYF
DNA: TGTGCCAGCAGCTACGGACAGGCCAAAAACATTCAGTACTTC

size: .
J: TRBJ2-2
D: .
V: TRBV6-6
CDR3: CASSYTGTPGELFF
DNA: TGTGCCAGCAGTTACACCGGGACACCCGGGGAGCTGTTTTTT

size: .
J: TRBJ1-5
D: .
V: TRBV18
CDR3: CASSPGPSNQPQHF
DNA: TGTGCCAGCTCACCTGGGCCTAGCAATCAGCCCCAGCATTTT

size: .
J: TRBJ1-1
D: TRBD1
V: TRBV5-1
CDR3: CASSFKTGGNTEAFF
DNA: TGCGCCAGCAGCTTCAAGACAGGGGGGAACACTGAAGCTTTCTTT

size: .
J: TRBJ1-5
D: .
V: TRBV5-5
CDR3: CASKGVGGPQHF
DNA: TGTGCCAGCAAGGGGGTTGGAGGTCCCCAGCATTTT

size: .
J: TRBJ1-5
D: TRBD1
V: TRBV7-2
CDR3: CASSPTGGGNQPQHF
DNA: TGTGCCAGCAGCCCGACAGGGGGCGGCAATCAGCCCCAGCATTTT

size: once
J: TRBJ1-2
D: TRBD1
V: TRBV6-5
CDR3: CASSYYGAGGIDTF
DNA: TGTGCCAGCAGTTACTACGGGGCAGGGGGGATAGACACCTTC

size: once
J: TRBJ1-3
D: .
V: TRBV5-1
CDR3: CASKSERNTIYF
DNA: TGCGCCAGCAAAAGCGAGCGGAACACCATATATTTT

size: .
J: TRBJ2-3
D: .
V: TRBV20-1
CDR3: CSASGPSYAGITDTQYF
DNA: TGCAGTGCTAGTGGTCCTTCTTATGCGGGCATCACAGATACGCAGTATTTT

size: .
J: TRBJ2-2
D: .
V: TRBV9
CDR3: CASSVVASGELFF
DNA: TGTGCCAGCAGCGTAGTGGCCTCCGGGGAGCTGTTTTTT

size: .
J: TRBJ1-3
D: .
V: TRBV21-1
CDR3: CASSGGGMSGNTIYF
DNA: TGTGCCAGCAGTGGGGGGGGAATGTCTGGAAACACCATATATTTT

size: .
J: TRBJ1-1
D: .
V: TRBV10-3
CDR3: CAISEIRGAEAFF
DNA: TGTGCCATCAGTGAAATTCGGGGGGCTGAAGCTTTCTTT